This T cell receptor beta chain appears in the sequencing data of a study of blood T cells in healthy people across ages. Points from the study as a whole: The donors' CMV status was not determined, possibly confounding changes in expanded clonotypes.

The V gene lost 1 base and the J gene lost 1 base, with 10 bases spanning the gap. CDR1 is LGHNA, CDR2 YNFKEQ, per germline. The CDR3 is 15 residues long. The authors extracted at least 6 micrograms of total RNA per sample. Alongside a J-beta primer mix, a sample-barcoded 5' primer served in a second PCR lasting roughly 7 to 11 cycles. The template-switch adaptor was a 5' adaptor with 12 random nucleotides. It tagged each cDNA molecule. From the 5' RACE reads, TCRdb called clonotypes with MiXCR, one entry per CDR3 protein. Of about 2 million distinct CDR3 sequences in the sample, around half are singletons; the top ten hold about 2.1%. Worth noting for this clonotype: No antigen is known for it.

The chain employs TRBV4-2 and TRBJ2-5; D perhaps matches TRBD2 (6 bases). Input material: blood. The sequence derives from a middle-aged woman in good health. The CDR3 loop reads CASSQVEGSQETQYF. The DNA of the CDR3 is TGTGCCAGCAGCCAAGTGGAGGGCTCCCAAGAGACCCAGTACTTC.